Listed below are T cell receptor beta chains from one sample, sequenced in a study of vaccination and CD4 T cells after COVID-19. TCRdb ran MiXCR on the PCR reads and lists one entry per CDR3 protein. This table holds tens of thousands of distinct CDR3 sequences, roughly 64% found once. What these receptors recognize is not known. The sequencing sample was made of CD4+ T cells from blood, cultured in vitro. These receptors came from a human donor who had recovered from COVID-19. Both conserved end residues are part of each CDR3. Each record gives: V gene, J gene, D gene, clone size, CDR3 DNA, CDR3 protein. A D gene is named only where the DNA matches it firmly. Some rows have no size entry. The others give once, few or many, or a class for an expanded clone.

TRBV7-3	TRBJ1-5	TRBD1	few	TGTGCCAGCAGCTTCCAGGGGGGCCAGCCCCAGCATTTT	CASSFQGGQPQHF
TRBV19	TRBJ1-5	.	.	TGTGCCAGTAACCTAGGCGGGGGGCGGAATCAGCCCCAGCATTTT	CASNLGGGRNQPQHF
TRBV2	TRBJ2-1	.	few	TGTGCCAGCAGGCGAGTGAACAATGAGCAGTTCTTC	CASRRVNNEQFF
TRBV15	TRBJ2-7	.	.	TGTGCCACCAGCAGAGAGGCCTCCTACGAGCAGTACTTC	CATSREASYEQYF
TRBV2	TRBJ1-5	.	.	TGTGCCAGCTCCAGCAAGGTAAATCAGCCCCAGCATTTT	CASSSKVNQPQHF
TRBV20-1	TRBJ2-1	TRBD2	.	TGCAGTGCGCGGGAGGGCAACAATGAGCAGTTCTTC	CSAREGNNEQFF
TRBV24-1	TRBJ1-5	.	.	TGTGCCACCAGTGATTATTCAGACAATCAGCCCCAGCATTTT	CATSDYSDNQPQHF
TRBV7-2	TRBJ2-2	.	.	TGTGCCAGCAGCTTATCAGGGCAATCCGGGGAGCTGTTTTTT	CASSLSGQSGELFF
TRBV14	TRBJ1-2	.	.	TGTGCCAGCAGCCAAGGGAGGGGAATCTATGGCTACACCTTC	CASSQGRGIYGYTF
TRBV15	TRBJ2-1	TRBD2	.	TGTGCCACCAGCAGAGAACGGGGGTTAGCGGGAGCCAATGAGCAGTTCTTC	CATSRERGLAGANEQFF
TRBV27	TRBJ1-2	.	.	TGTGCCAGCAGCTTCACTGGGGTGGGGCGAGGGTTCTATGGCTACACCTTC	CASSFTGVGRGFYGYTF
TRBV7-2	TRBJ1-1	.	once	TGTGCCAGCACCAAAAGGGGGGGGCCAGTGAACACTGAAGCTTTCTTT	CASTKRGGPVNTEAFF
TRBV6-5	TRBJ2-7	.	.	TGTGCCAGCAGTTCCCCTTCGACAGCAACCTACGAGCAGTACTTC	CASSSPSTATYEQYF
TRBV20-1	TRBJ1-2	.	.	TGCAGTGCTAGTGTCCGGGGAGGAAAGTATGGCTACACCTTC	CSASVRGGKYGYTF
TRBV24-1	TRBJ1-4	.	medium-sized	TGTGCCACCAGCTCGACAGGTGTTGAAAAACTGTTTTTT	CATSSTGVEKLFF
TRBV6-1	TRBJ2-1	TRBD2	.	TGTGCCAGCAGAGCCCCCCTAGGGACTAGGGGAGGAAATGAGCAGTTCTTC	CASRAPLGTRGGNEQFF
TRBV19	TRBJ2-5	.	.	TGTGCCAGTACCAAGGAGGGCCAAGAGACCCAGTACTTC	CASTKEGQETQYF
TRBV10-3	TRBJ1-5	.	.	TGTGCCATCAGTAGCCCAGGGGAAGGACAGCCCCAGCATTTT	CAISSPGEGQPQHF
TRBV7-2	TRBJ1-4	TRBD1	.	TGTGCCAGCAGCCCCCAGGGGGCCCCCTATGAAAAACTGTTTTTT	CASSPQGAPYEKLFF
TRBV5-1	TRBJ2-2	.	.	TGCGCCAGCGGCCGCGGTAACACCGGGGAGCTGTTTTTT	CASGRGNTGELFF
TRBV6-1	TRBJ1-6	TRBD1	.	TGTGCCAGCAGAGAAACCGGGACAGGAGATTCACCCCTCCACTTT	CASRETGTGDSPLHF
TRBV20-1	TRBJ2-1	TRBD2	.	TGCAGTGCTAGTTCGCGGGAGGGCGTCAATGAGCAGTTCTTC	CSASSREGVNEQFF
TRBV6-2/TRBV6-3	TRBJ2-4	TRBD2	.	TGTGCCAGCAGTCCGCCCTACCTAGCGGCCTACAGCGCCAAAAACATTCAGTACTTC	CASSPPYLAAYSAKNIQYF
TRBV7-2	TRBJ1-2	.	.	TGTGCCAGCAGCTTAGCGCAGTCAGCTAACTATGGCTACACCTTC	CASSLAQSANYGYTF
TRBV25-1	TRBJ1-6	.	once	TGTGCCAGCCAACAAAGCTCCTATAATTCACCCCTCCACTTT	CASQQSSYNSPLHF
TRBV24-1	TRBJ2-5	.	.	TGTGCCACCAGTGACGCCACCCCGGACCAAGAGACCCAGTACTTC	CATSDATPDQETQYF
TRBV5-4	TRBJ2-3	.	once	TGTGCCAGCAGCGGCTTGCTGACGCCCACAGATACGCAGTATTTT	CASSGLLTPTDTQYF
TRBV20-1	TRBJ2-3	TRBD2	.	TGCAGTGCTAGAGCGGCTAGCGGGATGGCATATACGCAGTATTTT	CSARAASGMAYTQYF
TRBV11-2	TRBJ1-1	.	few	TGTGCCAGCAGCTTCTTAAGGGACACTGAAGCTTTCTTT	CASSFLRDTEAFF
TRBV6-2/TRBV6-3	TRBJ1-2	.	.	TGTGCCAGCAGTTACTCGCCCGGCTTGGCTAACTATGGCTACACCTTC	CASSYSPGLANYGYTF
TRBV10-2	TRBJ2-5	TRBD2	few	TGCGCCAGCAGTGGGACTAGCGGGGTCGAGACCCAGTACTTC	CASSGTSGVETQYF
TRBV27	TRBJ2-7	.	.	TGTGCCAGTCGCCGGGGGACAACGTACGAGCAGTACTTC	CASRRGTTYEQYF
TRBV15	TRBJ1-2	.	.	TGTGCCACCAGCAGAGATCGGGGGGAAGGAGGCTACACCTTC	CATSRDRGEGGYTF
TRBV11-2	TRBJ1-1	.	.	TGTGCCAGCAGCCAACCGCGTAGGGGAGTGACTGAAGCTTTCTTT	CASSQPRRGVTEAFF
TRBV11-3	TRBJ2-5	.	.	TGTGCCAGCAGCCAGGGCGGGTTGTTTTGGGAGCCCAGGGAGACCCAGTACTTC	CASSQGGLFWEPRETQYF